The 5 T cell receptor beta chains below all came from one sample that was sequenced in a study of CD8+CD57+ T cells in acquired aplastic anemia. Genomic DNA templated the TCR beta VDJ and CDR3 profiling. Using its own MiXCR run on the reads, TCRdb lists one record per CDR3 protein. This sample has fewer than 200,000 distinct CDR3 sequences, with 35% to 55% found just once. Sequencing used sorted CD4+, CD8+, or CD8+CD57+ T cells (not recorded which) from PBMCs. These receptors all stem from a human donor in good health.

Comment on this clonotype: A much larger clone sits a single nucleotide away, making a read error possible. V and J are TRBV5-1 and TRBJ2-6, with 7 bases matching TRBD2. The CDR3 sequence is 16 residues long. The germline V gene encodes CDR1 SGHRS and CDR2 YFSETQ. Written as DNA, the CDR3 is TGCGCCAGCAGCGGGGGGGTGACCGCTGGGGCCAACGTCCCGACTTTC. Translation gives CASSGGVTAGANVPTF.

The chain uses TRBV2 and TRBJ1-2, with no clear D. The V gene's germline CDR1 is SNHLY and CDR2 FYNNEI. CDR3 size: 16 residues. Trimming removed 1 base at V and 6 bases at J, with 18 bases between. CDR3 bases: TGTGCCAGCAGTGAAGAGGCGAGACTAAGGCGGAATGGCTACACCTTC. This translates into CASSEEARLRRNGYTF.

J is TRBJ1-4 and V is TRBV20-1; D gene uncertain. This CDR3 has 13 residues. Germline V gene data show CDR1 as DFQATT and CDR2 as SNEGSKA (reference sequence). V was pared by 6 bases and J by 8 bases, with 16 bases between. The CDR3 DNA is TGCAGTGCCAGCAGATTCGAAGGGGAAAAACTGTTTTTT. Its protein is CSASRFEGEKLFF.

This clonotype was seen ten or more times. The chain has TRBV5-5 and TRBJ2-5, with D unresolved. The CDR3 spans 13 residues. Germline CDR1 and CDR2: SGHKS and YYEKEE (reference sequence). The CDR3 is CRAPRPIQETQYF. The CDR3 nucleotides are TGTAGGGCACCAAGGCCTATCCAAGAGACCCAGTACTTC. The full variable domain, in which reference TRBV5-5 and TRBJ2-5 provide the parts outside the CDR3, is DAGVTQSPTHLIKTRGQQVTLRCSPISGHKSVSWYQQVLGQGPQFIFQYYEKEERGRGNFPDRFSARQFPNYSSELNVNALLLGDSALYLCRAPRPIQETQYFGPGTRLLVL.

This clonotype has a count of ten or more. The V call is TRBV19, the J call TRBJ1-4; D unresolved. This CDR3 comprises 14 residues. V was pared by 6 bases and J by 13 bases, with 21 bases between. Germline V gene lookup returns CDR1 LNHDA and CDR2 SQIVND (reference sequence). The CDR3 nucleotides read TGTGCCAGTAGCCCCACACACCGGGGTGCGGTACTGTTTTTT. This sequence encodes CASSPTHRGAVLFF. Complete variable domain (other parts from reference TRBV19 and TRBJ1-4): DGGITQSPKYLFRKEGQNVTLSCEQNLNHDAMYWYRQDPGQGLRLIYYSQIVNDFQKGDIAEGYSVSREKKESFPLTVTSAQKNPTAFYLCASSPTHRGAVLFFGSGTQLSVL.